Sequencing of this T cell receptor (beta chain) was carried out in a study of CXCR3-negative and CXCR3-positive naive CD8 T cells. TRB cDNA libraries were made by UMI-labeled 5' RACE. Each CDR3 protein gets one entry in TCRdb, which reprocessed the 5' RACE reads and gives no DNA. The sample table includes 100,000 to 150,000 distinct CDR3 sequences. The CDR3 is made up of 14 amino acids. Germline CDR1 SGHRS, CDR2 YFSETQ. Findings of the study overall: CXCR3-positive naive cells carried more hydrophobic TRB CDR3s than CXCR3-negative ones. Similar TRBV-TRBJ usage characterized naive CXCR3-negative and CXCR3-positive cells; memory cells differed.

Note on this clonotype: The antigen remains unidentified.

The sample was naive CXCR3- CD8+ T cells from blood. Noted subset: CD45RO-CCR7+CD27+CD95- naive CD8+ T cells lacking CXCR3 (TNR3-). The receptor was derived from a human donor in good health. Some clones in this sample may be carry-over from other donors' samples. V and J are TRBV5-1 and TRBJ2-7; TCRdb lists TRBD1, though no DNA is available to test this call. The CDR3 region is CASSLDDSTYEQYF.